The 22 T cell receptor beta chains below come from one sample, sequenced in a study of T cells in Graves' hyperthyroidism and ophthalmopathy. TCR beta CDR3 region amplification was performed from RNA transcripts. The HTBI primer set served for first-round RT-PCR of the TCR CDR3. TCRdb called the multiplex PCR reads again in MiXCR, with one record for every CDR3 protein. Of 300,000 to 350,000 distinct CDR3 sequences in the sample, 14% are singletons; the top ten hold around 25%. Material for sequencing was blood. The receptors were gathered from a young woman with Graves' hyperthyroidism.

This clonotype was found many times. CDR3 sequence: CSATVPSGRAYEQYF. The CDR3 nucleotides read TGCAGTGCAACCGTTCCTAGCGGGAGGGCTTACGAGCAGTACTTC. This chain connects TRBV20-1 to TRBJ2-7; 12 nucleotides line up with TRBD2. V was clipped by 6 bases and J by 4 bases; unmatched bases: 10. CDR1 is DFQATT, CDR2 SNEGSKA, per germline (reference sequence). The CDR3 runs 15 residues.

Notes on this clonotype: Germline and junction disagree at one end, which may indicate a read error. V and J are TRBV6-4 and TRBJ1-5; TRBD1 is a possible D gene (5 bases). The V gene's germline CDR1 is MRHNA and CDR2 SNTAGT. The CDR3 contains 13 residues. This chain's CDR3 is CASSVDTDQPQHF. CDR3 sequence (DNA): TGTGCCAGCAGTGTGGACACAGATCAGCCCCAGCACTTT.

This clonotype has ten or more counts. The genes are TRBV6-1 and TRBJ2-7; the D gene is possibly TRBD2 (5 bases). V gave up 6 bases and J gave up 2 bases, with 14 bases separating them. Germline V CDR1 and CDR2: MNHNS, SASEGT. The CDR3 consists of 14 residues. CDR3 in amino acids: CASRSFGVPYEQYF. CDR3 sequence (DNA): TGTGCCAGCAGAAGCTTCGGGGTTCCCTACGAGCAGTACTTC.

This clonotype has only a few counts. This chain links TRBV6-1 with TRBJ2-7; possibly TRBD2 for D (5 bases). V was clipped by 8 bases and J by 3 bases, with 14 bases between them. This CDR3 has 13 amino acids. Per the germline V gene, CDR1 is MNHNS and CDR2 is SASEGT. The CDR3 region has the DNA TGTGCCAGCCAAACGAGGGTTCGCTACGAGCAGTACTTC. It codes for CASQTRVRYEQYF.

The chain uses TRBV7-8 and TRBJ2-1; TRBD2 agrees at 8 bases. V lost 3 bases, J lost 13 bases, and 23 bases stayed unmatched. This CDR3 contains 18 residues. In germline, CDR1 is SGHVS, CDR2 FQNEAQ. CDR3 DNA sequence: TGTGCCAGCAGCTTTTTCGGGGCCATAGCGGGAAATCAGGGCCTTCAGTTCTTC. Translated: CASSFFGAIAGNQGLQFF.

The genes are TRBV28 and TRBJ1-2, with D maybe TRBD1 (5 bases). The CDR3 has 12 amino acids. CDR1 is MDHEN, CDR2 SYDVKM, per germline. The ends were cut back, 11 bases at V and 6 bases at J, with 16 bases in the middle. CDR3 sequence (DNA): TGTGCCGGCAACAGGTGGGGGGATGGCTACACCTTC. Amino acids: CAGNRWGDGYTF.

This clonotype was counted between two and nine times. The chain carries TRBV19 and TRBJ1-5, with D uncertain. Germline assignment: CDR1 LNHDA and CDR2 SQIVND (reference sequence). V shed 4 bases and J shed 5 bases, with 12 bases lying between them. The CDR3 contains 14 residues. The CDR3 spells CASSSLGIDQPQHF. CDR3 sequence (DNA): TGTGCCAGTAGTAGCTTGGGGATAGATCAGCCCCAGCATTTT.

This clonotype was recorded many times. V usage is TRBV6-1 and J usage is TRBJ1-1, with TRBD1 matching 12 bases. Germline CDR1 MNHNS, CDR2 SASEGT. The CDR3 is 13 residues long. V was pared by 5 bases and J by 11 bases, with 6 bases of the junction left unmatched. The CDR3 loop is CASSPQGQGAAFF. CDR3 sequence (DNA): TGTGCCAGCAGTCCTCAGGGACAGGGGGCGGCTTTCTTT.

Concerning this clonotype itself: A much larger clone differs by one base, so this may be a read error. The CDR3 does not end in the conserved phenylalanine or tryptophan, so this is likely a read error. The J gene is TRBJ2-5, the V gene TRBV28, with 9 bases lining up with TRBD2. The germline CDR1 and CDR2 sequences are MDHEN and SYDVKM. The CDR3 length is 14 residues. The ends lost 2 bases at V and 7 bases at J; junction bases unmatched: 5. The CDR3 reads CASSLVAGEVTQYL. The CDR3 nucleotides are TGTGCCAGCAGTTTAGTAGCGGGAGAGGTGACCCAGTACCTC.

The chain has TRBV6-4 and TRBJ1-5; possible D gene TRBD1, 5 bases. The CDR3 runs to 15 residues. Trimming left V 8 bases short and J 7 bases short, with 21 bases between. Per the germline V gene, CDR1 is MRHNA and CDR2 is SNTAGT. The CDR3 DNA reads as TGTGCCAGCGCGGGTATACAGGAATTTGTCCAGCCCCAGCATTTT. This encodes CASAGIQEFVQPQHF.

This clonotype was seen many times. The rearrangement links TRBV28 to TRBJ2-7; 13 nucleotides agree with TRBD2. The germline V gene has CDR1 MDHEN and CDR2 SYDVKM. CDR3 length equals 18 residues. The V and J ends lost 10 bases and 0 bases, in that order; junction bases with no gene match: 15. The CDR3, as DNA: TGTGCCACACTCGGATTGCCGGGACTAGCGGGATCCTCCTACGAGCAGTACTTC. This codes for CATLGLPGLAGSSYEQYF.

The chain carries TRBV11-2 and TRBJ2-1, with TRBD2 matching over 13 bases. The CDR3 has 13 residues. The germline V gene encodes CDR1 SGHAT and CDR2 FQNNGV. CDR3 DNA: TGTGCTACGGGACTAGCGGGAATCAATGAGCAGTTCTTC. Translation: CATGLAGINEQFF.

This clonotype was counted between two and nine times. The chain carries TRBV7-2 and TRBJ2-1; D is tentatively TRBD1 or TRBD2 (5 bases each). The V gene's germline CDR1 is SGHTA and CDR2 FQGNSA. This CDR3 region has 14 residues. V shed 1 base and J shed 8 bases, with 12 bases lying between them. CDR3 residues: CASSLVPTGHEQFF. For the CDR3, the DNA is TGTGCCAGCAGCTTAGTCCCGACGGGGCATGAGCAGTTCTTC. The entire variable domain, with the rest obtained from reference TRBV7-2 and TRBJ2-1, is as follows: GAGVSQSPSNKVTEKGKDVELRCDPISGHTALYWYRQSLGQGLEFLIYFQGNSAPDKSGLPSDRFSAERTGGSVSTLTIQRTQQEDSAVYLCASSLVPTGHEQFFGPGTRLTVL.

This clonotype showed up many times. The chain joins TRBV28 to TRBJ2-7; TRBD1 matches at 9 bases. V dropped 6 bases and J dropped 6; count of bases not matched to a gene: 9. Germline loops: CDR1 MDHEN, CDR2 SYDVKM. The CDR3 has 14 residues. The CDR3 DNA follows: TGTGCCAGCAGCAGACAGGGGGGGATTCGCGAGCAGTACTTC. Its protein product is CASSRQGGIREQYF.

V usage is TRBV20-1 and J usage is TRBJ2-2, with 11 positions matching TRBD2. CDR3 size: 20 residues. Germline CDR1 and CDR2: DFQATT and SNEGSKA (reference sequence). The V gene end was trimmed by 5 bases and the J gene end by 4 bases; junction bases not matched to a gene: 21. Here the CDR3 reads CSAPGHGGVAGGRSTGELFF. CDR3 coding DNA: TGCAGTGCTCCGGGCCACGGGGGGGTAGCGGGAGGGCGGAGCACCGGGGAGCTGTTTTTT.

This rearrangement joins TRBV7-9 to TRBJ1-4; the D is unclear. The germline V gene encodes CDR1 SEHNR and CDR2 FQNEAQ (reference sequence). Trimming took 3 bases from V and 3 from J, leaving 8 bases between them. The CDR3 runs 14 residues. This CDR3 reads CASSFSTSNEKLFF. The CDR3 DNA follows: TGTGCCAGCAGCTTTAGCACCTCTAATGAAAAACTGTTTTTT.

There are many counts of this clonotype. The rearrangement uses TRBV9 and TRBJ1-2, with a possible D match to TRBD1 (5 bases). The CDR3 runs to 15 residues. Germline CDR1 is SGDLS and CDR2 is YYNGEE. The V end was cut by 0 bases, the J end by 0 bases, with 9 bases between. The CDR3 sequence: CASSVGGRANYGYTF. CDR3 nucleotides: TGTGCCAGCAGCGTAGGGGGACGAGCTAACTATGGCTACACCTTC.

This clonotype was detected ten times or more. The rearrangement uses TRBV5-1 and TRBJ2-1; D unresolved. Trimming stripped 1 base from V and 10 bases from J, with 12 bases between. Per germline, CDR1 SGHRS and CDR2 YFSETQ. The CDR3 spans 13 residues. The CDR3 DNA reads TGCGCCAGCAGCTTGTCCTTCCCCAGGGAGCAGTTCTTC. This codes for CASSLSFPREQFF. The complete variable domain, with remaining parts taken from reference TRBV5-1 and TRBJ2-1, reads KAGVTQTPRYLIKTRGQQVTLSCSPISGHRSVSWYQQTPGQGLQFLFEYFSETQRNKGNFPGRFSGRQFSNSRSEMNVSTLELGDSALYLCASSLSFPREQFFGPGTRLTVL.

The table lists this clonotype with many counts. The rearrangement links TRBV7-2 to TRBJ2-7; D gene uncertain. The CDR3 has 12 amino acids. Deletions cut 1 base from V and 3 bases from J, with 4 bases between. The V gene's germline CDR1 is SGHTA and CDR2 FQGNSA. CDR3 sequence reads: CASSLVRYEQYF. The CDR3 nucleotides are TGTGCCAGCAGCTTAGTGCGCTACGAGCAGTACTTC.

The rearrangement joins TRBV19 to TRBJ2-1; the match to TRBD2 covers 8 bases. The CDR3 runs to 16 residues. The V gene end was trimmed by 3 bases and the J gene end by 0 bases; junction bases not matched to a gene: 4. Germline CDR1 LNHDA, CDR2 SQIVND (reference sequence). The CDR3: CASSMPAGVSYNEQFF. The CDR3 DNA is TGTGCCAGTAGTATGCCAGCGGGAGTCTCCTACAATGAGCAGTTCTTC.

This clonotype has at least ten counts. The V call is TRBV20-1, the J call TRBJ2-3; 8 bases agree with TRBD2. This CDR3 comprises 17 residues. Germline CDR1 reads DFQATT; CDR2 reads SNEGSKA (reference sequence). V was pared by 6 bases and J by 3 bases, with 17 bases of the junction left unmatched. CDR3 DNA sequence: TGCAGTGCCATCCAATTTAAAAGCGGGAGTCGGACAGATACGCAGTATTTT. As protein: CSAIQFKSGSRTDTQYF.

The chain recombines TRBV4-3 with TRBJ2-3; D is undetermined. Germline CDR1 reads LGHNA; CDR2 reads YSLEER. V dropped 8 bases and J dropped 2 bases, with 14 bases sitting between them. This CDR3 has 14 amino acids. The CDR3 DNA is TGCGCCAGCTGCGTGTTCTTGGACACAGATACGCAGTATTTT. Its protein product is CASCVFLDTDTQYF.